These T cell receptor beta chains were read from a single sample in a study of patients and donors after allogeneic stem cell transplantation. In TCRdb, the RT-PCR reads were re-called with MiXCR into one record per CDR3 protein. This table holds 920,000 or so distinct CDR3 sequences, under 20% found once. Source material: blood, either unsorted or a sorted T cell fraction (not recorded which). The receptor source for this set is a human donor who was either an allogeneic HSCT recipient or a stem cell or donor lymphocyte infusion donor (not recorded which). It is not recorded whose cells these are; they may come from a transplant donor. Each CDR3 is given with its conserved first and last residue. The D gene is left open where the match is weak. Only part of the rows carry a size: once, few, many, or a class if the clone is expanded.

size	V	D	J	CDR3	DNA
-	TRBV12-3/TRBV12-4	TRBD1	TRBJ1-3	CASSFGDRHSGNTIYF	TGTGCCAGCAGTTTTGGGGACAGGCACTCTGGAAACACCATATATTTT
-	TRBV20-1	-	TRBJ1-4	CSAGLRNEKLFF	TGCAGTGCGGGACTCAGGAATGAAAAACTGTTTTTT
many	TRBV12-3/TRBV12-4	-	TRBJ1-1	CASTSGGDEAFF	TGTGCCAGCACCTCCGGGGGGGACGAAGCTTTCTTT
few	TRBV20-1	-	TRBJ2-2	CSARAKGTTGELFF	TGCAGTGCTAGAGCAAAGGGAACGACCGGGGAGCTGTTTTTT
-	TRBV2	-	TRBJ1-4	CASGGGQDNEKLFF	TGTGCCAGCGGGGGGGGACAAGATAATGAAAAACTGTTTTTT
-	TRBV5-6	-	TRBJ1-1	CASSLVSVYTEAFF	TGTGCCAGCAGCTTGGTATCAGTGTACACTGAAGCTTTCTTT
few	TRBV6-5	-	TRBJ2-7	CASSYSTGKGAGYEQYF	TGTGCCAGCAGTTACTCGACTGGGAAGGGGGCGGGGTACGAGCAGTACTTC
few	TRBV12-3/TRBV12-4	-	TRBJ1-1	CASSFEARMNTEAFF	TGTGCCAGCAGTTTCGAGGCCAGGATGAACACTGAAGCTTTCTTT
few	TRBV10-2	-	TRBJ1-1	CASRGSRTGNTEAFF	TGCGCCAGCAGGGGCTCTCGGACCGGGAACACTGAAGCTTTCTTT
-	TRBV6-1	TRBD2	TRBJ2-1	CASSARTSGVKQFF	TGTGCCAGCAGTGCTCGGACTAGCGGGGTCAAGCAGTTCTTC
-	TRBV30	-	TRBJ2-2	CAWSFRRTANTGELFF	TGTGCCTGGAGTTTCCGGCGAACAGCGAACACCGGGGAGCTGTTTTTT
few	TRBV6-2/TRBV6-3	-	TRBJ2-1	CAREIWGNSYNEQFF	TGTGCCAGAGAAATATGGGGGAACTCCTACAATGAGCAGTTCTTC
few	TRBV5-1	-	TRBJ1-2	CASSLEFAGSTGYTF	TGCGCCAGCAGCTTGGAGTTTGCAGGCAGTACGGGCTACACCTTC
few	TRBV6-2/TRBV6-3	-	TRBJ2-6	CASSYRVLGSGANVLTF	TGTGCCAGCAGTTACCGGGTATTGGGCTCTGGGGCCAACGTCCTGACTTTC
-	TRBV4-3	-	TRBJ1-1	CASSQETATEAFF	TGCGCCAGCAGCCAAGAAACAGCAACTGAAGCTTTCTTT
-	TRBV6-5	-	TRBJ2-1	CASSSGTHHNEQFF	TGTGCCAGCAGTTCCGGGACGCATCACAATGAGCAGTTCTTC
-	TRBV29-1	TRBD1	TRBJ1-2	CSVARNRGRTPNYGYTF	TGCAGCGTTGCCCGGAACAGGGGGCGGACCCCTAACTATGGCTACACCTTC
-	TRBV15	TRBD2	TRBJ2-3	CATSRPTSGRRSTDTQYF	TGTGCCACCAGCAGACCAACTAGCGGGAGGCGCAGCACAGATACGCAGTATTTT
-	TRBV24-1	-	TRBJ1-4	CATSDSGVTNEKLFF	TGTGCCACCAGTGACTCAGGGGTCACTAATGAAAAACTGTTTTTT
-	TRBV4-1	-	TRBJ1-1	CASSQETGVNTEAFF	TGCGCCAGCAGCCAAGAAACCGGGGTTAATACTGAAGCTTTCTTT
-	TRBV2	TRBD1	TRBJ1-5	CASSEQGANQPQHF	TGTGCCAGCAGTGAACAGGGGGCGAATCAGCCCCAGCATTTT
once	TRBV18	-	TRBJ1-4	CASSPSVTPNEKLFF	TGTGCCAGCTCACCGAGTGTTACCCCTAATGAAAAACTGTTTTTT
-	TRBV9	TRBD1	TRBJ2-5	CASSATHGTGLQETQYF	TGTGCCAGCAGCGCAACGCACGGGACAGGTTTACAAGAGACCCAGTACTTC
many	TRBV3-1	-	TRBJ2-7	CASSQGSGTYEQYF	TGTGCCAGCAGCCAAGGATCGGGGACCTACGAGCAGTACTTC
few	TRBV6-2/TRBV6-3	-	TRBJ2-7	CASGAGRRYEQYF	TGTGCCAGCGGGGCAGGGAGACGCTACGAGCAGTACTTC
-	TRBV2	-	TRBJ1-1	CASRGQLATEAFF	TGTGCCAGCAGAGGACAGTTGGCCACTGAAGCTTTCTTT
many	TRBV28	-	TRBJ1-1	CASRLGMNTEAFF	TGTGCCAGCAGGCTCGGAATGAACACTGAAGCTTTCTTT
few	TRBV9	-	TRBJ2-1	CASSESPKGSVEQFF	TGTGCCAGCAGTGAGAGCCCCAAAGGCTCGGTGGAGCAGTTCTTC
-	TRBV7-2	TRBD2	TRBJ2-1	CASSSGTKGYNEQFF	TGTGCCAGCAGCTCCGGGACTAAGGGCTACAATGAGCAGTTCTTC
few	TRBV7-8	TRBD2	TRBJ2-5	CASSWPLWLADQETQYF	TGTGCCAGCAGCTGGCCCCTGTGGCTAGCGGACCAAGAGACCCAGTACTTC
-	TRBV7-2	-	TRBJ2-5	CASSFRGGRAETQYF	TGTGCCAGCAGCTTTAGGGGTGGCAGGGCAGAGACCCAGTACTTC
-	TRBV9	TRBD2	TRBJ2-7	CASSVDLAGGVYEQYF	TGTGCCAGCAGCGTAGACCTAGCGGGAGGGGTCTACGAGCAGTACTTC
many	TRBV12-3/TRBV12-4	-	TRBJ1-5	CASSPPLRQPNQPQHF	TGTGCCAGCAGTCCACCCCTTCGACAACCCAATCAGCCCCAGCATTTT